This T cell receptor beta chain came from a study of blood T cell repertoires in COVID-19. Repertoires were generated with immunoSEQ multiplex PCR, while TCRdb's copy carries only in-frame clones and drops some. The table lists 300,000 to 400,000 clones, around 88% of them singletons. This CDR3 region has 18 residues. Germline lookup yields CDR1 MRHNA and CDR2 SNTAGT. V trimming: 2 bases; J trimming: 4 bases; junction bases outside the gene matches: 11. The specimen was peripheral blood. The chain has TRBV6-4 and TRBJ1-6, with 7 bases identical to TRBD1. The receptor was isolated from a woman aged 30 to 39 with COVID-19, enrolled during active disease. The CDR3 coding sequence is TGTGCCAGCAGTGACCCACAATTGGACAGGTATTATAATTCACCCCTCCACTTT. Its translation: CASSDPQLDRYYNSPLHF.